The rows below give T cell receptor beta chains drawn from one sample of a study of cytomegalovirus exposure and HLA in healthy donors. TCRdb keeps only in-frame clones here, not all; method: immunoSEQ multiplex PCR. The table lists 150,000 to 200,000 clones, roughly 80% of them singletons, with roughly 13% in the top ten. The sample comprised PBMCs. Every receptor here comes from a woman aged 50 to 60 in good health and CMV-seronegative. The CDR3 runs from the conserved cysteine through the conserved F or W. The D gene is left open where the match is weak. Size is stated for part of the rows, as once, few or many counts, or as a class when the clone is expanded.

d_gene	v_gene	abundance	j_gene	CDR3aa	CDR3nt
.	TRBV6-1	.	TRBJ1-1	CATGREAFF	TGTGCCACGGGGAGGGAAGCTTTCTTT
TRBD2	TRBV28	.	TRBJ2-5	CASSSLTLADPGETQYF	TGTGCCAGCAGTTCACTTACCCTAGCGGATCCGGGAGAGACCCAGTACTTC
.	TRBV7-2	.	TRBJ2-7	CASSGAGGSNYEQYF	TGTGCCAGCAGCGGGGCTGGCGGATCGAATTACGAGCAGTACTTC
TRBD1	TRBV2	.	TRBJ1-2	CASSPLGQGLYGYTF	TGTGCCAGCAGTCCCCTGGGACAGGGCCTCTATGGCTACACCTTC
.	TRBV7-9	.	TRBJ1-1	CASSSRTVNTEAFF	TGTGCCAGCAGCTCTCGTACGGTGAACACTGAAGCTTTCTTT
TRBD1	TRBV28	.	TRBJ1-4	CASSSRQGSLEKLFF	TGTGCCAGCAGTTCTCGACAGGGCAGTCTTGAAAAACTGTTTTTT
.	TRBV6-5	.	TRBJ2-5	CASSLTPSRQETQYF	TGTGCCAGCAGCCTCACCCCTAGCCGGCAAGAGACCCAGTACTTC
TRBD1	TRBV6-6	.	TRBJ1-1	CASRDGQGSNTEAFF	TGTGCCAGCAGGGATGGACAGGGTTCGAACACTGAAGCTTTCTTT
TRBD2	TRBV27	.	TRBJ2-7	CASSLLPGTSNEQYF	TGTGCCAGCAGTTTACTCCCCGGGACTAGCAACGAGCAGTACTTC
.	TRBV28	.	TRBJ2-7	CASSLSFEQYF	TGTGCCAGCAGTTTAAGCTTCGAGCAGTACTTC
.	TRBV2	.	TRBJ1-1	CASSEGSTRDTEAFF	TGTGCCAGCAGTGAAGGGTCCACCAGGGACACTGAAGCTTTCTTT
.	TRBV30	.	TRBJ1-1	CAWSLNTEAFF	TGTGCCTGGAGTCTAAACACTGAAGCTTTCTTT
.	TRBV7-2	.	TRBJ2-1	CASSLESGGEQFF	TGTGCCAGCAGCTTAGAGTCGGGTGGAGAGCAGTTCTTC
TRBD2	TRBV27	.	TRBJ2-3	CASTPRAGITDTQYF	TGTGCCAGCACCCCCCGAGCGGGAATCACAGATACGCAGTATTTT
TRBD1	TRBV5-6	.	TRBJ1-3	CASSSSTGGNTIYF	TGTGCCAGCAGCTCGTCGACAGGGGGAAACACCATATATTTT
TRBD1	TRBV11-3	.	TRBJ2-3	CASTGTGGNTDTQYF	TGTGCCAGCACTGGGACAGGGGGAAACACAGATACGCAGTATTTT
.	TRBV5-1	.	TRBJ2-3	CASSTLGGSTDTQYF	TGCGCCAGCAGCACACTAGGGGGTAGCACAGATACGCAGTATTTT
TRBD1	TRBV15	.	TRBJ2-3	CATSPTRQGADTQYF	TGTGCCACCAGCCCTACCCGACAGGGAGCAGATACGCAGTATTTT
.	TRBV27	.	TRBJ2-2	CASSVREVRTGELFF	TGTGCCAGCAGTGTAAGGGAGGTTCGGACCGGGGAGCTGTTTTTT
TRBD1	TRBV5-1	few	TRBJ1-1	CASSSQGVNTEAFF	TGCGCCAGCAGCTCACAGGGGGTGAACACTGAAGCTTTCTTT
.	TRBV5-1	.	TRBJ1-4	CASSLGGGYEKLFF	TGCGCCAGCAGCCTAGGCGGTGGATATGAAAAACTGTTTTTT
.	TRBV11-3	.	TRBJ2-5	CASSLGAGVETQYF	TGTGCCAGCAGCTTAGGCGCAGGGGTAGAGACCCAGTACTTC
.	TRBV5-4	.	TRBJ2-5	CASSPALGEKETQYF	TGTGCCAGCAGCCCGGCCCTCGGGGAAAAGGAGACCCAGTACTTC
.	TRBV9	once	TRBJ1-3	CASSVDPTGSSGNTIYF	TGTGCCAGCAGCGTAGATCCAACAGGGTCTTCTGGAAACACCATATATTTT
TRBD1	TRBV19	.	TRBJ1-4	CASSGQGANEKLFF	TGTGCCAGTAGTGGACAGGGGGCTAATGAAAAACTGTTTTTT
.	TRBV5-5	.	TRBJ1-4	CASSREEIYRQSEKLFF	TGTGCCAGCAGCCGAGAGGAGATCTACCGGCAGAGTGAAAAACTGTTTTTT
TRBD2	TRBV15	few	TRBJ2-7	CATSRGGSAYEQYF	TGTGCCACCAGCAGGGGCGGGAGTGCGTACGAGCAGTACTTC
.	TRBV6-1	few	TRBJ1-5	CASSDTGNQPQHF	TGTGCCAGCAGTGATACTGGCAATCAGCCCCAGCATTTT
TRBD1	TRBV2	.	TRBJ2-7	CASGQGSYEQYF	TGTGCCAGCGGACAGGGGTCCTACGAGCAGTACTTC
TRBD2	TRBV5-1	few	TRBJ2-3	CASSPHRTSGGTDTQYF	TGCGCCAGCAGCCCCCACCGGACTAGCGGGGGCACAGATACGCAGTATTTT
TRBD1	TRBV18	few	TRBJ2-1	CASSPELMIGTGVGNEQFF	TGTGCCAGCTCACCGGAATTAATGATCGGGACAGGGGTGGGAAATGAGCAGTTCTTC
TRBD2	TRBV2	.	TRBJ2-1	CASSEETSGGRIEQFF	TGTGCCAGCAGTGAAGAGACTAGCGGGGGGAGGATTGAGCAGTTCTTC
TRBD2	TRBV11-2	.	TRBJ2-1	CASGEGVSYNEQFF	TGTGCCAGCGGGGAGGGCGTCTCCTACAATGAGCAGTTCTTC
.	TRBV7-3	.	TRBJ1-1	CASSLTGGVSTEAFF	TGTGCCAGCAGCTTAACTGGCGGAGTTAGCACTGAAGCTTTCTTT
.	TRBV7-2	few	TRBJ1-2	CASSLIRGSNYGYTF	TGTGCCAGCAGCTTAATACGGGGATCAAACTATGGCTACACCTTC
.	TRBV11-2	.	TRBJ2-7	CASSWGVGYEQYF	TGTGCCAGCAGCTGGGGAGTAGGCTACGAGCAGTACTTC
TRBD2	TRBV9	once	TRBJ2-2	CASSDSGGRSGELFF	TGTGCCAGCAGCGACAGCGGGGGGAGGTCCGGGGAGCTGTTTTTT
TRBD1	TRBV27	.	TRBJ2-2	CASRGQGNTGELFF	TGTGCCAGCAGGGGACAGGGAAACACCGGGGAGCTGTTTTTT
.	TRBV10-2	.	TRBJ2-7	CASKKDFSSYEQYF	TGCGCCAGCAAGAAGGACTTTAGCTCCTACGAGCAGTACTTC
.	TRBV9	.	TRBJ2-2	CASSSRVVTGELFF	TGTGCCAGCAGCTCGAGGGTGGTTACCGGGGAGCTGTTTTTT
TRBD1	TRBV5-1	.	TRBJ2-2	CASTRDRGNTGELFF	TGCGCCAGCACCAGAGACAGGGGTAACACCGGGGAGCTGTTTTTT
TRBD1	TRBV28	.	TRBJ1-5	CASSPPGQGGKQPQHF	TGTGCCAGCAGTCCGCCGGGACAGGGGGGGAAACAGCCCCAGCATTTT
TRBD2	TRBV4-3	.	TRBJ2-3	CASSQGGAGGGYTQYF	TGCGCCAGCAGCCAAGGCGGGGCGGGAGGCGGGTATACGCAGTATTTT
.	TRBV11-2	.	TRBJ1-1	CASSFTGPPQSNTEAFF	TGTGCCAGCAGCTTCACAGGACCCCCTCAATCGAACACTGAAGCTTTCTTT
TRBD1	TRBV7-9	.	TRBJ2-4	CASSPEGDRGYIQYF	TGTGCCAGCAGCCCAGAGGGCGACAGGGGTTACATTCAGTACTTC
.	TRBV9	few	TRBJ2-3	CASSFRGRSDYTDTQYF	TGTGCCAGCAGCTTCAGAGGACGCAGCGACTACACAGATACGCAGTATTTT
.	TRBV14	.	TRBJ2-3	CASSQEGRFRADTQYF	TGTGCCAGCAGCCAAGAGGGGCGGTTTAGGGCAGATACGCAGTATTTT
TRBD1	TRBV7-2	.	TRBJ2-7	CASALFGQGTYEQYF	TGTGCCAGCGCCCTCTTTGGACAGGGGACCTACGAGCAGTACTTC
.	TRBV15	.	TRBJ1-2	CATSILRLQGVGYTF	TGTGCCACCAGCATACTAAGGCTACAAGGAGTAGGCTACACCTTC
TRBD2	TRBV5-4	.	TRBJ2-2	CASSLGVSGTYTGELFF	TGTGCCAGCAGCTTGGGTGTTAGCGGGACATACACCGGGGAGCTGTTTTTT
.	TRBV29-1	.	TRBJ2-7	CSGGEEYEQYF	TGCAGCGGGGGGGAAGAGTACGAGCAGTACTTC
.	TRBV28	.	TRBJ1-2	CASSSLNYGYTF	TGTGCCAGCAGTTCCCTAAACTATGGCTACACCTTC
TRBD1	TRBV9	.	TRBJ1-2	CASSSKDRVGDGYTF	TGTGCCAGCAGCTCAAAGGACAGGGTGGGGGACGGCTACACCTTC
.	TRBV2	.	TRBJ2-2	CASSGRGNTGELFF	TGTGCCAGCAGTGGCCGGGGAAACACCGGGGAGCTGTTTTTT
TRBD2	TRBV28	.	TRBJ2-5	CASSPTYSGRVGQYF	TGTGCCAGCAGTCCAACTTATAGCGGGAGGGTCGGGCAGTACTTC